These 21 T cell receptor beta chains were sequenced from one sample in a study of cytomegalovirus exposure and HLA in healthy donors. Some clones are missing from TCRdb's copy, which holds only in-frame ones; the method was immunoSEQ multiplex PCR. Here the sample spans more than 65,000 clones, around 96% being singletons. Sample: PBMCs. The receptors stem from a woman aged 18-29 years in good health and CMV-seronegative.

V is TRBV19 and J is TRBJ2-7, with D perhaps matching TRBD1 (6 bases). CDR1 and CDR2 (germline): LNHDA, SQIVND (reference sequence). The CDR3 consists of 15 residues. V lost 2 bases to trimming and J lost 0 bases, with 11 bases between them. In DNA, the CDR3 is TGTGCCAGTAGTATAAGCAGGGGAACCTCCTACGAGCAGTACTTC. This encodes CASSISRGTSYEQYF.

The chain recombines TRBV5-6 with TRBJ2-1; 11 positions agree with TRBD2. CDR3 length: 15 amino acids. With 5 bases clipped from V and 9 bases from J, the junction kept 10 bases outside the gene matches. Germline values: CDR1 SGHDT, CDR2 YYEEEE. In nucleotides, the CDR3 is TGTGCCAGCAGGTCCATTATAGCGGGAGGGGGTGAGCAGTTCTTC. It is translated as CASRSIIAGGGEQFF.

In nucleotides, the CDR3 is TGTGCCAGTAAGGGGGAGGGCACTGAAGCTTTCTTT. Amino acids: CASKGEGTEAFF. The V gene is TRBV19, the J gene TRBJ1-1; TRBD1 might be the D (6 bases). Germline CDR1 is LNHDA and CDR2 is SQIVND (reference sequence). Trimming shortened V by 7 bases and J by 4 bases, and 10 bases separated the two germline ends. There are 12 residues in the CDR3. Using reference TRBV19 and TRBJ1-1 for the parts outside the CDR3, the full variable domain is DGGITQSPKYLFRKEGQNVTLSCEQNLNHDAMYWYRQDPGQGLRLIYYSQIVNDFQKGDIAEGYSVSREKKESFPLTVTSAQKNPTAFYLCASKGEGTEAFFGQGTRLTVV.

The rearrangement uses TRBV6-5 and TRBJ2-7; D unresolved. The germline V gene encodes CDR1 MNHEY and CDR2 SVGAGI. The V gene lost 6 bases and the J gene lost 3 bases, with 9 bases spanning the gap. This CDR3 comprises 12 residues. Here the CDR3 DNA reads TGTGCCAGCAGGGTGGTCGGCTACGAGCAGTACTTC. As protein: CASRVVGYEQYF.

The chain carries TRBV28 and TRBJ2-1, with D hard to call. Trimming left V 5 bases short and J 9 bases short, with 11 bases between. The CDR3 has 12 amino acids. From germline, CDR1 is MDHEN and CDR2 SYDVKM. CDR3 loop: CASSTPVTEQFF. The CDR3 DNA reads TGTGCCAGCAGTACCCCGGTTACTGAGCAGTTCTTC. The variable domain in full, with the rest retrieved from reference TRBV28 and TRBJ2-1, is DVKVTQSSRYLVKRTGEKVFLECVQDMDHENMFWYRQDPGLGLRLIYFSYDVKMKEKGDIPEGYSVSREKKERFSLILESASTNQTSMYLCASSTPVTEQFFGPGTRLTVL.

The chain is built from TRBV18 and TRBJ2-4, with D possibly TRBD2 on 7 matching bases. V lost 2 bases and J 11 bases, leaving 16 bases between the germline ends. The CDR3 has 14 residues. Per the germline V gene, CDR1 is KGHSH and CDR2 is LQKENI. CDR3 in DNA: TGTGCCAGCTCACCAGACTCGCGGGGGCTCCTTCAGTACTTC. Its translation: CASSPDSRGLLQYF.

The chain links TRBV11-2 to TRBJ1-5, with 7 bases that match TRBD1. CDR3 length: 18 amino acids. Germline trimming cut 6 bases from V and 0 bases from J; bases unmatched to any gene: 14. Germline values: CDR1 SGHAT, CDR2 FQNNGV. The chain's CDR3 is CASRNTGDYLNSNQPQHF. The CDR3 DNA sequence: TGTGCCAGCAGGAATACAGGGGATTATCTAAATAGCAATCAGCCCCAGCATTTT. Drawing the rest from reference TRBV11-2 and TRBJ1-5, the complete variable domain is EAGVAQSPRYKIIEKRQSVAFWCNPISGHATLYWYQQILGQGPKLLIQFQNNGVVDDSQLPKDRFSAERLKGVDSTLKIQPAKLEDSAVYLCASRNTGDYLNSNQPQHFGDGTRLSIL.

The rearrangement links TRBV5-6 to TRBJ1-1; D may be TRBD1 (5 bases). In germline, CDR1 is SGHDT, CDR2 YYEEEE. CDR3 length: 15 amino acids. Trimming took off 4 bases at V and 4 bases at J, with 17 bases between the two ends. This CDR3 is CASSPPAGGSTEAFF. The CDR3, as DNA: TGTGCCAGCAGCCCCCCCGCCGGGGGATCCACTGAAGCTTTCTTT.

This chain joins TRBV5-6 and TRBJ1-2, with 7 positions matching TRBD1. The germline V gene encodes CDR1 SGHDT and CDR2 YYEEEE. The CDR3 spans 15 residues. Germline trimming cut 2 bases from V and 3 bases from J; bases unmatched to any gene: 7. This CDR3 reads CASSFYTGVDYGYTF. DNA of the CDR3: TGTGCCAGCAGCTTTTACACAGGGGTCGACTATGGCTACACCTTC.

The chain employs TRBV30 and TRBJ2-3; tentatively, D is TRBD1 (5 bases). V was trimmed by 0 bases and J by 2 bases, leaving 9 bases between them. CDR1 and CDR2 from the germline V gene are GTSNPN and SVGIG (reference sequence). This CDR3 comprises 14 residues. Here the CDR3 reads CAWSVRGYTDTQYF. In DNA, the CDR3 is TGTGCCTGGAGTGTAAGGGGCTACACAGATACGCAGTATTTT.

V is TRBV19 and J is TRBJ2-1; 8 nucleotides agree with TRBD2. Germline V lookup: CDR1 LNHDA, CDR2 SQIVND (reference sequence). The junction had 15 bases not matched to a gene; V was cut back by 4 bases and J by 10 bases. The CDR3 loop spans 16 amino acids. The CDR3 sequence is CASSTNRLAGLVEQFF. The CDR3 region has the DNA TGTGCCAGTAGTACCAACCGGCTAGCGGGTTTGGTAGAGCAGTTCTTC.

This chain joins TRBV6-4 and TRBJ1-1, with unresolved D. The CDR3 loop spans 14 amino acids. With 6 bases removed from V and 3 bases from J, the gap between germline ends came to 14 bases. The germline CDR1 and CDR2 sequences are MRHNA and SNTAGT. The CDR3 bases are TGTGCCAGCAGCCCCGAGCTTTACTACACTGAAGCTTTCTTT. Encoded protein: CASSPELYYTEAFF.

The chain couples TRBV27 to TRBJ2-2; 8 bases fit TRBD2. The length of the CDR3 is 16 residues. CDR1 and CDR2 from the germline V gene are MNHEY and SMNVEV (reference sequence). With V trimmed by 1 base and J by 5 bases, 6 bases remained unmatched. The CDR3 is CASSLWRGEGTGELFF. CDR3 bases: TGTGCCAGCAGTTTATGGCGGGGGGAGGGGACCGGGGAGCTGTTTTTT.

As DNA, the CDR3 is TGTGCCAGCACGAGAGGGTTTGATTCACCCCTCCACTTT. It encodes CASTRGFDSPLHF. This chain uses TRBV6-5 with TRBJ1-6; D remains unclear. Germline V gene data show CDR1 as MNHEY and CDR2 as SVGAGI. V shed 7 bases and J shed 8 bases, with 12 bases lying between them. This CDR3 is 13 amino acids long.

This chain connects TRBV7-2 to TRBJ2-7; 9 bases are a match to TRBD1. V dropped 4 bases and J dropped 3; count of bases not matched to a gene: 7. Germline assignment: CDR1 SGHTA and CDR2 FQGNSA. The CDR3 has 15 amino acids. The DNA for the CDR3 is TGTGCCAGCAGCTGGGGACAGGGTCTCTTCTACGAGCAGTACTTC. This sequence encodes CASSWGQGLFYEQYF.

The chain couples TRBV30 to TRBJ1-2, with a possible D match to TRBD1 (5 bases). Germline CDR1 is GTSNPN and CDR2 is SVGIG (reference sequence). The CDR3 extends over 13 amino acids. V was cut by 3 bases and J by 4 bases, with 12 bases left in between. The CDR3 here is CAWRSAGIYGYTF. CDR3 nucleotides: TGTGCCTGGAGATCGGCAGGGATCTATGGCTACACCTTC.

This clone was counted once. The chain links TRBV9 to TRBJ2-7; TRBD2 is a possible D gene (5 bases). Germline loops: CDR1 SGDLS, CDR2 YYNGEE. The V end was cut by 3 bases, the J end by 7 bases, with 14 bases between. The CDR3 loop spans 13 amino acids. The CDR3 loop reads CASSGTLTGEQYF. For the CDR3, the DNA is TGTGCCAGCAGCGGTACACTTACGGGAGAGCAGTACTTC.

The V gene is TRBV18, the J gene TRBJ2-5; 8 bases map to TRBD1. The V segment lost 4 bases and the J segment 5 bases; nucleotides outside the gene matches: 6. This CDR3 comprises 14 residues. Germline loops: CDR1 KGHSH, CDR2 LQKENI. CDR3 region: CASSLDRGGETQYF. CDR3 DNA: TGTGCCAGCTCACTCGACAGGGGAGGCGAGACCCAGTACTTC.

This chain links TRBV27 with TRBJ2-6; tentative D call: TRBD1 (5 bases). Germline CDR1 is MNHEY and CDR2 is SMNVEV (reference sequence). The CDR3 totals 17 residues. Trimming cost V 3 bases and J 0 bases, with 12 bases left between them. The CDR3 spells CASSFWTPSSGANVLTF. The DNA for the CDR3 is TGTGCCAGCAGTTTCTGGACACCGAGCTCTGGGGCCAACGTCCTGACTTTC.

This sequence joins TRBV27 and TRBJ2-4, with a weak D call TRBD1 (6 bases). The V end lost 6 bases, the J end lost 1 base, and 13 bases lay between the germline ends. The CDR3 is 15 residues long. CDR1 is MNHEY and CDR2 is SMNVEV in the germline V gene (reference sequence). The DNA of the CDR3 is TGTGCCAGCAGCGAACTGCAGGGGGCCAAAAACATTCAGTACTTC. As protein: CASSELQGAKNIQYF.

The rearrangement uses TRBV10-1 and TRBJ2-7; tentatively, D is TRBD2 (6 bases). The V end was cut by 4 bases, the J end by 5 bases, with 9 bases between. The CDR3 covers 12 residues. Germline V lookup: CDR1 WNHNN, CDR2 SYGVQD (reference sequence). The CDR3 loop is CASSGTTDEQYF. The CDR3 DNA reads TGCGCCAGCAGTGGGACTACGGACGAGCAGTACTTC.